This T cell receptor (beta chain) was documented in a study of blood T cell repertoires in COVID-19. Repertoires were generated with immunoSEQ multiplex PCR, while TCRdb's copy carries only in-frame clones and drops some. This sample yields about 300,000 clones, of which 86% are seen a single time; under 2% belongs to the top ten. The V and J ends lost 2 bases and 1 base respectively, with 6 bases between them. This CDR3 is built from 13 residues. Germline values: CDR1 SGHRS, CDR2 YFSETQ. As regards this clone: The same CDR3 arises from other DNA sequences in this sample as well.

This clonotype was obtained from a woman in her forties or fifties with acute or convalescent COVID-19. The gene calls are TRBV5-1 and TRBJ1-1, with no clear D. The specimen was peripheral blood. The CDR3 here is CASSLFGNTEAFF. The CDR3 region has the DNA TGCGCCAGCAGCTTATTCGGGAACACTGAAGCTTTCTTT.